A selection of T cell receptor beta chains follows, all from one sample in a study of T cells after yellow fever vaccination. One entry per CDR3 protein, called by TCRdb with MiXCR from the 5' RACE reads. The table lists some 160,000 distinct CDR3 sequences, 9.3% of them singletons, with about 40% in the top ten. Sequenced here: CD8+ T cells sorted from PBMCs, sampled 45 days after the yellow fever booster vaccination. The receptors stem from a man younger than 30 who received the YFV17D yellow fever vaccine. Each CDR3 is given with its conserved first and last residue. D genes are given only for firm matches. Only part of the rows carry a size: once, few, many, or a class if the clone is expanded.

D	size	J	V	CDR3	DNA
TRBD2	-	TRBJ2-1	TRBV6-2/TRBV6-3	CASSYPAAGGPWEQFF	TGTGCCAGCAGTTACCCTGCAGCGGGGGGGCCCTGGGAGCAGTTCTTC
TRBD2	-	TRBJ2-5	TRBV7-3	CASSLSSGGGETQYF	TGTGCCAGCAGCCTATCTAGCGGGGGGGGAGAGACCCAGTACTTC
-	few	TRBJ2-3	TRBV5-1	CASSLPPTGFTDTQYF	TGCGCCAGCAGCCTCCCACCGACAGGATTCACAGATACGCAGTATTTT
-	-	TRBJ1-2	TRBV7-2	CASSLLDFGEGFGYTF	TGTGCCAGCAGCTTACTGGATTTCGGTGAAGGGTTCGGCTACACCTTC
-	-	TRBJ1-1	TRBV4-1	CASSQDWGAEAFF	TGCGCCAGCAGCCAAGATTGGGGGGCTGAAGCTTTCTTT
-	few	TRBJ1-1	TRBV5-4	CAFRGATEAFF	TGTGCCTTTCGGGGCGCGACTGAAGCTTTCTTT
TRBD1	few	TRBJ2-5	TRBV25-1	CASRGQGDGETQYF	TGTGCCAGCAGGGGACAGGGCGATGGTGAGACCCAGTACTTC
TRBD2	few	TRBJ2-7	TRBV13	CASSSGLALAGQYF	TGTGCCAGCAGCTCCGGACTAGCGCTGGCAGGCCAGTACTTC
TRBD1	many	TRBJ2-7	TRBV7-2	CASSLPGQGFSEQYF	TGTGCCAGCAGCTTACCGGGACAGGGCTTTAGCGAGCAGTACTTC
-	-	TRBJ1-2	TRBV11-2	CASSPGAGGYGYTF	TGTGCCAGCAGTCCCGGCGCCGGGGGGTATGGCTACACCTTC
-	few	TRBJ2-3	TRBV7-9	CASSPGGITDTQYF	TGTGCCAGCAGCCCCGGCGGCATCACAGATACGCAGTATTTT
-	-	TRBJ2-3	TRBV7-8	CASSPEVRGRDTQYF	TGTGCCAGCAGCCCAGAGGTTCGTGGTCGCGATACGCAGTATTTT
TRBD2	few	TRBJ2-5	TRBV11-2	CASRIRGGQETQYF	TGTGCCAGCAGAATTAGGGGAGGGCAAGAGACCCAGTACTTC
TRBD2	few	TRBJ2-3	TRBV6-2/TRBV6-3	CASSSGTSEADTQYF	TGTGCCAGCAGTTCCGGGACTAGCGAGGCAGATACGCAGTATTTT
-	many	TRBJ2-4	TRBV6-1	CASSEKKGGGLTKNIQYF	TGTGCCAGCAGTGAAAAGAAGGGGGGAGGATTGACCAAAAACATTCAGTACTTC
TRBD1	few	TRBJ2-1	TRBV29-1	CSVELRDREPNEQFF	TGCAGCGTTGAATTGAGGGACAGGGAACCGAATGAGCAGTTCTTC
TRBD1	few	TRBJ2-1	TRBV12-3/TRBV12-4	CASRPPGQGNEQFF	TGTGCCAGCAGACCGCCGGGACAGGGAAATGAGCAGTTCTTC
-	few	TRBJ2-7	TRBV6-6	CASSYSDSYGEQYF	TGTGCCAGCAGTTACTCGGACAGTTATGGCGAGCAGTACTTC
-	many	TRBJ2-7	TRBV5-5	CASSLGGNYEQYF	TGTGCCAGCAGCTTGGGCGGGAACTACGAGCAGTACTTC
-	few	TRBJ2-2	TRBV7-9	CASSSLAANTGELFF	TGTGCCAGCAGCAGTCTAGCAGCGAACACCGGGGAGCTGTTTTTT
-	-	TRBJ2-3	TRBV7-2	CASSLSATLLGINSQYF	TGTGCCAGCAGCTTATCGGCAACCCTATTGGGTATTAATTCGCAGTATTTT
TRBD2	few	TRBJ2-2	TRBV20-1	CSAFLGGAPGELFF	TGCAGTGCCTTTCTCGGGGGGGCCCCCGGGGAGCTGTTTTTT
-	many	TRBJ2-5	TRBV6-1	CASSESGGWETQYF	TGTGCCAGCAGTGAATCGGGCGGGTGGGAGACCCAGTACTTC
-	-	TRBJ1-6	TRBV27	CASSLGRGWSPLHF	TGTGCCAGCAGTTTAGGCAGGGGTTGGTCACCCCTCCACTTT
-	few	TRBJ2-7	TRBV12-3/TRBV12-4	CASSLSLDTSYEQYF	TGTGCCAGCAGTTTATCCCTCGATACCTCCTACGAGCAGTACTTC